The rows below give T cell receptor beta chains drawn from one sample of a study of cytomegalovirus exposure and HLA in healthy donors. The data were produced by immunoSEQ multiplex PCR, yet TCRdb's version contains in-frame clones alone and is incomplete. This table holds around 180,000 clones, more than 80% found once. The sequencing sample was made of PBMCs. The receptor source for this set is a young man in good health and CMV-seronegative. CDR3s include the opening cysteine and the closing phenylalanine or tryptophan. The D gene is left open where the match is weak. The size field is filled for only some rows; it gives once, few, many or a size class.

TRBD2 few TRBJ2-1 TRBV27 CASSATSGVYNEQFF TGTGCCAGCAGTGCTACTAGCGGGGTATACAATGAGCAGTTCTTC
TRBD2 . TRBJ2-7 TRBV5-6 CASSLGTSSRFDEQYF TGTGCCAGCAGCTTAGGGACTAGTTCTCGATTTGACGAGCAGTACTTC
TRBD2 . TRBJ2-7 TRBV29-1 CSVTGGSPYEQYF TGCAGCGTTACCGGGGGGAGTCCCTACGAGCAGTACTTC
TRBD2 . TRBJ2-1 TRBV2 CASRVAGGLYNEQFF TGTGCCAGCAGGGTAGCGGGGGGCCTATACAATGAGCAGTTCTTC
TRBD1 . TRBJ2-5 TRBV6-1 CASILTGKETQYF TGTGCCAGCATACTGACAGGGAAAGAGACCCAGTACTTC
. . TRBJ1-5 TRBV6-1 CASNQPRYQPQHF TGTGCCAGCAATCAACCTCGGTATCAGCCCCAGCATTTT
. . TRBJ1-4 TRBV28 CASLNGRGGNSEKLFF TGTGCCAGCCTAAACGGCAGGGGCGGCAACTCTGAAAAACTGTTTTTT
TRBD2 . TRBJ2-3 TRBV11-2 CASSLGVGLAGEDTQYF TGTGCCAGCAGCTTAGGGGTAGGACTAGCGGGAGAAGATACGCAGTATTTT
TRBD1 . TRBJ1-4 TRBV9 CASSVRDRNEKLFF TGTGCCAGCAGCGTAAGGGACAGGAATGAAAAACTGTTTTTT
TRBD2 once TRBJ2-3 TRBV27 CASRPGLETDTQYF TGTGCCAGCAGGCCGGGACTAGAAACAGATACGCAGTATTTT
. . TRBJ1-1 TRBV5-4 CASSLGGPVNTEAFF TGTGCCAGCAGCTTGGGAGGGCCGGTGAACACCGAAGCTTTCTTT
. . TRBJ1-5 TRBV4-1 CASSQVSGYNQPQHF TGCGCCAGCAGCCAAGTCTCAGGGTACAATCAGCCCCAGCATTTT
TRBD1 . TRBJ2-7 TRBV4-1 CASSQDPNGDRGPEQYF TGCGCCAGCAGCCAAGATCCCAACGGGGACAGGGGGCCCGAGCAGTACTTC
. few TRBJ1-2 TRBV5-8 CASSFREIDGYTF TGTGCCAGCAGCTTCAGGGAAATCGATGGCTACACCTTC
TRBD2 . TRBJ2-6 TRBV15 CATSKSRSSGGAGANVLTF TGTGCCACCAGCAAGTCTCGGTCGAGCGGGGGCGCTGGGGCCAACGTCCTGACTTTC
TRBD1 once TRBJ1-1 TRBV28 CASSPGTGVPEAFF TGTGCCAGCAGTCCCGGGACAGGGGTACCTGAAGCTTTCTTT
TRBD1 . TRBJ2-7 TRBV19 CASSAGTAYYEQYF TGTGCCAGTAGTGCCGGGACAGCCTACTACGAGCAGTACTTC
TRBD2 few TRBJ2-6 TRBV2 CASSGTSPPGANVLTF TGTGCCAGCAGTGGGACTAGCCCGCCTGGGGCCAACGTCCTGACTTTC
. . TRBJ2-7 TRBV7-9 CASSDPTVSYEQYF TGTGCCAGCAGCGATCCGACAGTCTCCTACGAGCAGTACTTC
TRBD1 . TRBJ2-1 TRBV7-2 CASSSPRTGDNEQFF TGTGCCAGCAGCTCGCCCAGAACAGGGGACAATGAGCAGTTCTTC
. . TRBJ1-6 TRBV7-9 CASSSSGNSPLHF TGTGCCAGCAGCTCTTCGGGGAATTCACCCCTCCACTTT
. once TRBJ1-2 TRBV11-2 CASSPETPGYTF TGTGCCAGCAGCCCCGAAACTCCTGGCTACACCTTC
. . TRBJ1-5 TRBV21-1 CASSKQGQGLGQPQHF TGTGCCAGCAGCAAACAGGGGCAGGGTTTGGGTCAGCCCCAGCATTTT
. . TRBJ1-5 TRBV12-5 CASTANSNQPQHF TGTGCTAGCACAGCTAATAGCAATCAGCCCCAGCATTTT
. few TRBJ2-3 TRBV27 CASSLKGREDTQYF TGTGCCAGCAGTTTAAAGGGTCGGGAAGATACGCAGTATTTT
. . TRBJ2-6 TRBV10-3 CAISVESGANVLTF TGTGCCATCAGTGTGGAGTCTGGGGCCAACGTCCTGACTTTC
. once TRBJ2-3 TRBV19 CASSPSAALQSDTQYF TGTGCCAGCTCTCCCAGCGCGGCCCTGCAGTCCGATACGCAGTATTTT
TRBD2 . TRBJ2-1 TRBV28 CASSLMTSGSHRWIF TGTGCCAGCAGTTTGATGACTAGCGGGAGCCATCGGTGGATCTTC
TRBD2 few TRBJ2-1 TRBV5-6 CASSLALATPYNEQFF TGTGCCAGCAGCTTGGCACTAGCGACGCCCTACAATGAGCAGTTCTTC
. . TRBJ2-1 TRBV7-9 CASSPPGSGGRTYNEQFF TGTGCCAGCAGCCCTCCAGGATCTGGCGGGCGTACCTACAATGAGCAGTTCTTC
. few TRBJ1-5 TRBV19 CASTVGTQAQHF TGTGCCAGTACCGTGGGGACACAGGCCCAGCATTTT
. . TRBJ2-7 TRBV7-8 CASSFVYRRTPSIYEQYF TGTGCCAGCAGCTTTGTTTACCGAAGGACTCCCTCCATCTACGAGCAGTACTTC
. . TRBJ2-7 TRBV11-3 CASSLQRAAYEQYF TGTGCCAGCAGCTTGCAGCGGGCAGCTTACGAGCAGTACTTC
TRBD2 . TRBJ2-1 TRBV25-1 CASSEHSGGANEQFF TGTGCCAGCAGTGAACATAGCGGGGGGGCGAATGAGCAGTTCTTC
. once TRBJ1-2 TRBV5-1 CASSHGGGNYGYTF TGCGCCAGCAGTCACGGCGGGGGTAACTATGGCTACACCTTC
TRBD1 once TRBJ1-2 TRBV14 CASSAHRGHGYTF TGTGCCAGCAGCGCCCACAGGGGACATGGCTACACCTTC
TRBD1 . TRBJ2-5 TRBV5-6 CASSTGQGVLETQYF TGTGCCAGCAGCACGGGACAGGGTGTATTGGAGACCCAGTACTTC
. . TRBJ1-2 TRBV11-2 CASSPLRGTDLPDGYTF TGTGCCAGCAGCCCTCTCAGGGGCACAGACCTTCCTGATGGCTACACCTTC
. . TRBJ2-1 TRBV7-9 CASSSGGWGPAAHNEQFF TGTGCCAGCAGCTCCGGCGGTTGGGGCCCGGCAGCACACAATGAGCAGTTCTTC
. . TRBJ2-7 TRBV7-8 CASSLQGLGSYEQYF TGTGCCAGCAGCTTACAGGGCTTAGGCTCCTACGAGCAGTACTTC
TRBD1 . TRBJ1-1 TRBV7-9 CASSLTLSRDRGTNTEAFF TGTGCCAGCAGCTTAACACTGTCCCGGGACAGGGGGACGAACACTGAAGCTTTCTTT
TRBD2 . TRBJ2-1 TRBV27 CASSSRLAGGPFYNEQFF TGTGCCAGCAGTTCCAGACTAGCGGGAGGGCCTTTCTACAATGAGCAGTTCTTC
. . TRBJ1-1 TRBV27 CASSIRGPRYTEAFF TGTGCCAGCAGTATCAGGGGCCCTAGGTACACCGAAGCTTTCTTT
. . TRBJ2-7 TRBV5-1 CASSPEGAYEQYF TGCGCCAGCAGCCCCGAGGGGGCCTACGAGCAGTACTTC
TRBD2 . TRBJ2-3 TRBV7-8 CASSYITSGLTDTQYF TGTGCCAGCAGCTATATAACTAGCGGCCTCACAGATACGCAGTATTTT
. few TRBJ2-1 TRBV6-6 CASSYKDWDNEQFF TGTGCCAGCAGCTATAAAGACTGGGACAATGAGCAGTTCTTC
TRBD2 once TRBJ2-2 TRBV4-1 CASSQVTSGSIGELFF TGCGCCAGCAGCCAAGTGACTAGCGGGAGCATCGGGGAGCTGTTTTTT
TRBD2 . TRBJ2-1 TRBV7-9 CSSSSGLAGGNEQFF TGTTCCAGCAGCTCGGGACTAGCGGGAGGCAATGAGCAGTTCTTC
TRBD1 . TRBJ2-1 TRBV7-8 CASSSRTGPNEQFF TGTGCCAGCAGCTCACGGACAGGGCCCAATGAGCAGTTCTTC